This TCR beta chain was profiled in a study of blood T cell repertoires in COVID-19. About the study: Material from acute and convalescent COVID-19 was sourced from the United States, Italy and Spain.

Germline V gene sequence: CDR1 ENHRY, CDR2 SYGVKD. There are 12 residues in the CDR3. The germline V and J ends were trimmed by 6 bases and 1 base, with 6 bases remaining between them. Profiling relied on immunoSEQ multiplex PCR, and the TCRdb table lists in-frame clones only, not all of them. This table holds around 140,000 clones, around 83% found once. The sequence came from a young man with COVID-19, enrolled during active disease. This rearrangement joins TRBV10-3 to TRBJ1-1; the D is unclear. Sequencing used peripheral blood. CDR3 protein: CAIRAENTEAFF. The CDR3 DNA reads as TGTGCCATCAGAGCGGAGAACACTGAAGCTTTCTTT.